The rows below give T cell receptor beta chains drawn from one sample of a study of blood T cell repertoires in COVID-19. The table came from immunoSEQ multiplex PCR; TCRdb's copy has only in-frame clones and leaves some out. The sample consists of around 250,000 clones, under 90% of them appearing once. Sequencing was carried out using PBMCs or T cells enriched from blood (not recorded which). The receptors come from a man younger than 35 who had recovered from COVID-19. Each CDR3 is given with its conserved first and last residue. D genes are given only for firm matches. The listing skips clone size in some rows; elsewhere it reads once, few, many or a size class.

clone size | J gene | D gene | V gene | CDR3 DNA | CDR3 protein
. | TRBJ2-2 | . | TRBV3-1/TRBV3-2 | TGTGCCAGCAGCCAAGTGGAGCAGGGGCGCACCGGGGAGCTGTTTTTT | CASSQVEQGRTGELFF
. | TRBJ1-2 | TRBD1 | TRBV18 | TGTGCCAGCTCACCAGGACAGGCCCATCTCTATGGCTACACCTTC | CASSPGQAHLYGYTF
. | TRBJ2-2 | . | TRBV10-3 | TGTGCCATCAGTGGAACTATTGACGGGGAGCTGTTTTTT | CAISGTIDGELFF
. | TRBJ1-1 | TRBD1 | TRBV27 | TGTGCCAGCAGTTCCCTCACAGGGGGCGGTTGGAACACTGAAGCTTTCTTT | CASSSLTGGGWNTEAFF
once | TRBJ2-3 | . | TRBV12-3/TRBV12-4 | TGTGCCAGCAGTTTCGTTGATACGCAGTATTTT | CASSFVDTQYF
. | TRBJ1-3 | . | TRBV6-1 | TGTGCCAGCAGTGAAACAGTTAGCGCAACTGGAAACACCATATATTTT | CASSETVSATGNTIYF
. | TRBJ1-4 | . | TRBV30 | TGTGCCTGGAGCCTGGGCGGGCGGGGGGAAAAACTGTTTTTT | CAWSLGGRGEKLFF
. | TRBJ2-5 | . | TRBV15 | TGTGCCACCAGCACCCCGGGACTTCAAGAGACCCAGTACTTC | CATSTPGLQETQYF
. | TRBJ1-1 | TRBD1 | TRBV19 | TGTGCCAGTAGTTCGCTCGGGGGGGACAGAAGGATTTTCTTT | CASSSLGGDRRIFF
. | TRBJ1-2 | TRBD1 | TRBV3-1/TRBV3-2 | TGTGCCAGCAGCCAAGACCTCAGGGGGCCGAGTGGCTACACCTTC | CASSQDLRGPSGYTF